This T cell receptor beta chain came from a study of T cell responses to AZD1222 COVID-19 vaccine (dated by TCRdb to about 2021). Background for the entire study: A total of under 250 trial participants underwent TCR sequencing, of whom about 210 had received two doses of AZD1222 and some 25 had received two doses of the MenACWY control vaccine. Trial participants were enrolled by age into 18-55, 56-69 and 70-plus year subgroups, with around 150, 28 and 57 TCR-sequenced participants respectively. Here is what the overall study found, with its caveats: Conclusions about previously exposed vaccinees are limited because only six or seven AZD1222 recipients were SARS-CoV-2 seropositive at baseline. Reportedly, close to half of the unique spike-specific TCRs recognized epitopes lying outside the regions that are mutated in the B.1.351 and B.1.1.7 variants. No day 14 peak-response samples were available, so repertoires were characterized only after the peak T cell response. Spike-specific TCR breadth and depth rose significantly after two AZD1222 doses compared with day 0 and with MenACWY recipients. Most participants were white British and females outnumbered males, and the authors suggested that clonal diversity may have been underestimated. The vaccine-associated CD4 TCRs covered the entire spike protein, and the dominant responses fell in regions 160-218 and 743-854. The 56-69-year group was small, and its depth increase did not reach significance, likely because of low power.

With regard to this clone: Its binding antigen is unknown. No base-level quality is on record; no much larger clone is a single base apart.

This specimen's time point label, per the study, means: about 28 days (+/-7) after the second vaccine dose. AZD1222 recipients with second doses at about 4 weeks or about 12 weeks were pooled, because spike-specific TCR depth and breadth did not differ between schedules. The vaccinee samples were drawn from two UK trials, COV001 and COV002, one of which was a single-blind randomized controlled phase 2/3 trial testing AZD1222 (ChAdOx1 nCoV-19) in healthy adults. For TCRbeta chain sequencing, PBMC samples were collected from trial participants at day 0 and at day 28 after the second dose. V is trimmed back by 5 bases and J by 5 bases, and the junction contains 14 bases that no gene match accounts for. In the germline V gene (reference sequence), CDR1 corresponds to SEHNR and CDR2 to FQNEAQ. Reading from cysteine to phenylalanine, the CDR3 counts 17 amino acids. Of the read, only the CDR3 DNA is kept; its 51 bases are in frame from base 1.

The CDR3 regions of human TCRbeta chains were subjected to immunosequencing. The original pipeline was this. TCRs in the repertoires were matched against a reference library of SARS-CoV-2-specific TCRs that had been generated with the MIRA antigen-specificity platform. Breadth was defined as the fraction of unique TCRs that were SARS-CoV-2-associated. Depth was defined as the fraction of total T cells that were SARS-CoV-2-associated. Using the MIRA data, each spike-specific TCR was assigned both to the spike region to which the TCR was reactive and to a CD4 or CD8 class. Log10-transformed breadth and depth values were compared by one-way ANOVA with Sidak's multiple comparisons tests. What TCRdb holds here is the immuneACCESS table cut down to in-frame rearrangements. Part of the clones is not present; checked against another copy, under half of the missing clones reflect an unresolved V gene, and the others are unexplained. The D gene and trimming were derived from the DNA, and the V and J assignments and clone size from that table. Present in this sample are approximately 70,000 clones, 80% of which were seen just once. Roughly 50% of the sample is taken by the ten largest.

This sequence uses TRBV7-9 and TRBJ2-3, with TRBD2 identical over 9 junction bases. The sequence was obtained from an adult who received the AZD1222 COVID-19 vaccine. The input for sequencing was peripheral blood, taken 28 days after the second AZD1222 dose. Here the CDR3 is given as CASSPVPAGGPGDTQYF. The base sequence is TGTGCCAGCAGCCCGGTGCCGGCGGGAGGGCCGGGAGATACGCAGTATTTT.